The 31 T cell receptor beta chains in this list originate from one sample, sequenced in a study of T cells in localized non-small cell lung cancer. Clones were read by immunoSEQ multiplex PCR, and TCRdb kept only the in-frame ones, dropping some. The sample comprises approximately 2,800 clones, roughly a third of which are singletons, and approximately 14% rests with the top ten. The source was lung tumor tissue, collected before any cancer treatment. The receptor source for this set is a man aged 40 to 70 with stage II lung adenocarcinoma.

This clone was observed a handful of times. This chain uses TRBV6-7 with TRBJ2-6; D perhaps matches TRBD2 (6 bases). TRBV6-7 is identified as an open reading frame with a role that is uncertain. The CDR3 is made up of 16 amino acids. V shed 0 bases and J shed 2 bases, with 8 bases lying between them. CDR3 sequence: CASSYSGSTGANVLTF. CDR3 sequence (DNA): TGTGCCAGCAGTTACTCCGGGAGCACTGGGGCCAACGTCCTGACTTTC.

The chain combines TRBV5-1 with TRBJ1-2; perhaps TRBD1 as D (5 bases). CDR1 and CDR2 (germline): SGHRS, YFSETQ. CDR3 size: 15 residues. Trimming removed 4 bases from V and 7 bases from J, with 20 bases in between. Written as DNA, the CDR3 is TGCGCCAGCAGCCTGACGGGAAACCCCGGGGGTGGCTACACCTTC. This gives the protein CASSLTGNPGGGYTF.

The rearrangement uses TRBV15 and TRBJ2-7; 7 positions agree with TRBD1. The CDR3 has 16 residues. Germline V lookup: CDR1 LNHNV, CDR2 YYDKDF (reference sequence). Trimming removed 2 bases from V and 3 bases from J; junction bases left unmatched: 10. The CDR3 sequence is CATSRPGTASYYEQYF. CDR3 sequence (DNA): TGTGCCACCAGCAGACCCGGGACAGCTAGTTACTACGAGCAGTACTTC.

The rearrangement uses TRBV29-1 and TRBJ2-7, with 7 nucleotides matching TRBD2. Germline CDR1 and CDR2: SQVTM and ANQGSEA. V lost 7 bases and J lost 6; bases outside the gene matches: 12. The CDR3 totals 13 residues. The CDR3 nucleotides are TGCAGCGGGGCCTCGGGGGGAGGCGGCGAGCAGTACTTC. Translation: CSGASGGGGEQYF.

This clone was seen only a few times. The V gene is TRBV18, the J gene TRBJ1-1; D is unresolved. Germline V gene lookup returns CDR1 KGHSH and CDR2 LQKENI. The CDR3 consists of 15 residues. Trimming cost V 3 bases and J 7 bases, with 18 bases left between them. DNA of the CDR3: TGTGCCAGCTCACCGTCGAGTTTTCGGCATTTTGAAGCTTTCTTT. It specifies CASSPSSFRHFEAFF.

This chain links TRBV14 with TRBJ1-1; D might be TRBD1 (6 bases). V was trimmed by 6 bases and J by 6 bases, leaving 11 bases between them. Germline CDR1 is SGHDN and CDR2 is FVKESK. This CDR3 region has 12 residues. CDR3 region: CASRRTVAEAFF. CDR3 nucleotides: TGTGCCAGCAGGCGGACAGTAGCTGAAGCTTTCTTT.

This clone came up a few times. The chain carries TRBV6-8 and TRBJ2-7; the match to TRBD1 covers 11 bases. CDR1 MNHGY and CDR2 SAAAGT come from the germline V gene. CDR3 length equals 15 residues. With 4 bases clipped from V and 0 bases from J, the junction kept 2 bases outside the gene matches. The CDR3 bases are TGTGCCAGCAGTTCCGGGACAGGGGGCTCCTACGAGCAGTACTTC. Encoded protein: CASSSGTGGSYEQYF.

This sequence joins TRBV6-8 and TRBJ1-2; no clear D gene. The CDR3 contains 13 residues. CDR1 and CDR2 from the germline V gene are MNHGY and SAAAGT. Trimming left V 8 bases short and J 7 bases short, with 17 bases between. The CDR3 region has the DNA TGTGCCAGCCGGCCCGAAGTCAAAGGTGGCTACACCTTC. Translated, it gives CASRPEVKGGYTF.

The chain recombines TRBV6-4 with TRBJ2-1; TRBD1 agrees at 9 bases. In germline, CDR1 is MRHNA, CDR2 SNTAGT. The CDR3 contains 11 residues. The V segment lost 10 bases and the J segment 10 bases; nucleotides outside the gene matches: 5. The CDR3 here is CAIGGQGEQFF. CDR3 nucleotide sequence: TGTGCCATCGGGGGACAGGGCGAGCAGTTCTTC.

The rearrangement uses TRBV18 and TRBJ2-1, with 7 bases identical to TRBD2. The V gene end was trimmed by 3 bases and the J gene end by 9 bases; junction bases not matched to a gene: 14. The CDR3 covers 16 residues. The germline V gene encodes CDR1 KGHSH and CDR2 LQKENI. In nucleotides, the CDR3 is TGTGCCAGCTCACCTTTGGAGCCGGGGGGATCTGGTGAGCAGTTCTTC. Its protein is CASSPLEPGGSGEQFF.

The J gene is TRBJ2-7, the V gene TRBV2, with 9 bases that match TRBD1. The length of the CDR3 is 12 residues. CDR1 and CDR2 from the germline V gene are SNHLY and FYNNEI. Trimming at V came to 9 bases and at J to 3 bases, leaving 3 bases not matched to a gene. CDR3 protein: CARGGQGYEQYF. DNA for the CDR3: TGTGCCAGGGGGGGACAGGGCTACGAGCAGTACTTC.

Details on this clone: The CDR3 end falls 1 residue outside the read, so it is completed with the germline J gene. The rearrangement uses TRBV10-3 and TRBJ1-5; D remains unclear. CDR1 is ENHRY, CDR2 SYGVKD, per germline. Between the trimmed V and J ends, which lost 0 bases and 1 base, there was a span of 1 base. The CDR3 is 13 residues long. The chain's CDR3 is CAISESSNQPQHF. CDR3 bases read: TGTGCCATCAGTGAGTCCAGCAATCAGCCCCAGCAT.

Relative to its sample, this clone is medium-sized. J is TRBJ1-5 and V is TRBV6-8, with TRBD1 matching over 8 bases. The ends lost 10 bases at V and 7 bases at J; junction bases unmatched: 12. The germline V gene has CDR1 MNHGY and CDR2 SAAAGT. The CDR3 is 14 residues long. CDR3 in DNA: TGTGCCATCAGCTCCTTTGACAGGGGCCAGCCCCAGCATTTT. Protein sequence: CAISSFDRGQPQHF.

This clone was seen a handful of times. The chain has TRBV30 and TRBJ2-2, with D unresolved. Germline CDR1 reads GTSNPN; CDR2 reads SVGIG (reference sequence). This CDR3 has 13 amino acids. Trimming pared 5 bases from V and 6 bases from J, leaving 13 bases between. DNA of the CDR3: TGTGCCTGGCAACCAATAGGGCCCGGGGAGCTGTTTTTT. Protein: CAWQPIGPGELFF. The variable domain in full, completed from reference TRBV30 and TRBJ2-2, reads SQTIHQWPATLVQPVGSPLSLECTVEGTSNPNLYWYRQAAGRGLQLLFYSVGIGQISSEVPQNLSASRPQDRQFILSSKKLLLSDSGFYLCAWQPIGPGELFFGEGSRLTVL.

The CDR3 DNA reads TGTGCCAGCACCATACAGGGAAGCTCCTACAATGAGCAGTTCTTC. Translating it yields CASTIQGSSYNEQFF. The V gene is TRBV6-7, the J gene TRBJ2-1; D might be TRBD1 (6 bases). TRBV6-7 qualifies as an ORF whose function is uncertain. There are 15 residues in the CDR3. The V end was cut by 7 bases, the J end by 0 bases, with 13 bases between.

This chain links TRBV18 with TRBJ1-4; 8 bases map to TRBD1. The CDR3 covers 15 residues. The germline CDR1 and CDR2 sequences are KGHSH and LQKENI. Trimming at V came to 3 bases and at J to 10 bases, leaving 10 bases not matched to a gene. CDR3 in amino acids: CASSPPGQALGKLFF. The CDR3 nucleotides are TGTGCCAGCTCACCTCCGGGACAGGCTCTCGGAAAACTGTTTTTT. Combining the CDR3 with reference TRBV18 and TRBJ1-4 gives the whole variable domain NAGVMQNPRHLVRRRGQEARLRCSPMKGHSHVYWYRQLPEEGLKFMVYLQKENIIDESGMPKERFSAEFPKEGPSILRIQQVVRGDSAAYFCASSPPGQALGKLFFGSGTQLSVL.

This chain connects TRBV6-8 to TRBJ2-2; D not resolved. Between the trimmed V and J ends, which lost 4 bases and 0 bases, there was a span of 0 bases. This CDR3 is 12 amino acids long. Germline V lookup: CDR1 MNHGY, CDR2 SAAAGT. CDR3: CASSSNTGELFF. The CDR3 nucleotides read TGTGCCAGCAGTTCGAACACCGGGGAGCTGTTTTTT.

The chain is built from TRBV11-3 and TRBJ2-1; 8 nucleotides line up with TRBD1. Germline CDR1 and CDR2: SGHNT and YENEEA. After removal of 5 bases from V and 4 bases from J, the junction contained 10 bases not matched to a gene. CDR3 length: 16 residues. The CDR3 DNA reads TGTGCCAGCAGCAGAAAGACAGGGGTAGGGTACAATGAGCAGTTCTTC. The encoded protein is CASSRKTGVGYNEQFF.

This clone qualifies as medium-sized. The chain joins TRBV1 to TRBJ2-7. TRBV1 is marked as a pseudogene. The CDR3 has 15 amino acids. The CDR3, as DNA: TGCGCCAGCAGCCAAGGAAGGCTTCAAACCTACGAGCAGTACTTC. It codes for CASSQGRLQTYEQYF.

The chain has TRBV25-1 and TRBJ1-2, with D unresolved. The CDR3 is made up of 13 amino acids. CDR1 and CDR2 from the germline V gene are MGHDK and SYGVNS. V dropped 0 bases and J dropped 6 bases, with 8 bases sitting between them. The CDR3 nucleotides are TGTGCCAGCAGTGAATATAACGGGAATGGCTACACCTTC. This sequence encodes CASSEYNGNGYTF.

The chain employs TRBV19 and TRBJ1-6; possible D gene TRBD1, 5 bases. Germline loops: CDR1 LNHDA, CDR2 SQIVND (reference sequence). CDR3 length: 15 amino acids. V was trimmed by 6 bases and J by 0 bases, leaving 9 bases between them. The CDR3 sequence: CASRQASSYNSPLHF. The CDR3 DNA sequence: TGTGCCAGTAGACAGGCGAGCTCCTATAATTCACCCCTCCACTTT.

This clone was detected a few times. The chain carries TRBV5-1 and TRBJ2-3; no clear D. The V gene's germline CDR1 is SGHRS and CDR2 YFSETQ. CDR3 length: 14 amino acids. Trimming removed 4 bases from V and 4 bases from J, with 13 bases in between. The CDR3 region has the DNA TGCGCCAGCAGCCAAGATCACGGAGCAGATACGCAGTATTTT. It yields the protein CASSQDHGADTQYF.

In this sample, this clone turned up a few times. V gene TRBV11-3 combines with J gene TRBJ2-7; TRBD1 matches 9 bases. The junction had 5 bases not matched to a gene; V was cut back by 5 bases and J by 3 bases. CDR3 length equals 14 residues. Germline values: CDR1 SGHNT, CDR2 YENEEA. The CDR3 protein is CASSARDRDYEQYF. In DNA form, the CDR3 reads TGTGCCAGCAGCGCCCGGGACAGGGACTACGAGCAGTACTTC.

This clone was seen a few times. The V and J genes are TRBV19 and TRBJ2-1; TRBD1 aligns across 7 bases. The V gene's germline CDR1 is LNHDA and CDR2 SQIVND (reference sequence). Trimming removed 3 bases from V and 2 bases from J; junction bases left unmatched: 4. The CDR3 covers 15 residues. The CDR3 is CASSMTGKAYNEQFF. The CDR3 nucleotides are TGTGCCAGTAGTATGACAGGGAAAGCCTACAATGAGCAGTTCTTC.

This clone was seen only a few times. V gene TRBV25-1 combines with J gene TRBJ2-2, with 10 bases matching TRBD1. V shed 8 bases, J shed 3 bases, and the junction held 3 bases outside the gene matches. Per the germline V gene, CDR1 is MGHDK and CDR2 is SYGVNS. The CDR3 extends over 14 amino acids. CDR3 protein: CASYGQGDTGELFF. The CDR3 DNA sequence: TGTGCCAGCTACGGACAGGGGGACACCGGGGAGCTGTTTTTT. The complete variable domain, with remaining parts taken from reference TRBV25-1 and TRBJ2-2, reads EADIYQTPRYLVIGTGKKITLECSQTMGHDKMYWYQQDPGMELHLIHYSYGVNSTEKGDLSSESTVSRIRTEHFPLTLESARPSHTSQYLCASYGQGDTGELFFGEGSRLTVL.

The chain employs TRBV28 and TRBJ2-1; 7 positions match TRBD2. CDR1 is MDHEN, CDR2 SYDVKM, per germline. CDR3 length: 17 amino acids. V lost 6 bases and J lost 2; bases outside the gene matches: 13. In nucleotides, the CDR3 is TGTGCCAGCAGCCCCCCTAGCGGAACCCTACCCTACAATGAGCAGTTCTTC. Translation: CASSPPSGTLPYNEQFF.

In DNA form, the CDR3 reads TGTGCCAGCAGTTCTAGCTCCTACAATGAGCAGTTCTTC. Encoded protein: CASSSSSYNEQFF. This chain connects TRBV6-8 to TRBJ2-1; no definite D call. V was cut by 4 bases and J by 0 bases, with 4 bases left in between. Germline V gene lookup returns CDR1 MNHGY and CDR2 SAAAGT. The CDR3 length is 13 residues.

CDR3 sequence: CASSVDGGTTGELFF. The CDR3 nucleotides read TGTGCCAGCAGCGTAGACGGGGGTACCACCGGGGAGCTGTTTTTT. This chain links TRBV9 with TRBJ2-2, with TRBD2 as a possible D gene (6 bases). This CDR3 is 15 amino acids long. Looked up from germline, CDR1 is SGDLS and CDR2 is YYNGEE. Trimming took off 0 bases at V and 4 bases at J, with 10 bases between the two ends.

This clone is medium-sized (0.01 to 0.1%). The chain employs TRBV6-8 and TRBJ2-7; 9 bases align to TRBD2. The length of the CDR3 is 15 residues. CDR1 MNHGY and CDR2 SAAAGT come from the germline V gene. Unmatched junction bases numbered 11, after V lost 6 bases and J lost 5 bases. The CDR3 reads CASSLALRGGDEQYF. CDR3 DNA: TGTGCCAGCAGCCTTGCGTTGCGGGGGGGCGACGAGCAGTACTTC.

This clone occurred a few times. V gene TRBV6-1 combines with J gene TRBJ2-7, with no clear D. Germline V lookup: CDR1 MNHNS, CDR2 SASEGT. V gave up 0 bases and J gave up 0 bases, with 9 bases separating them. This CDR3 has 15 residues. The CDR3 DNA sequence: TGTGCCAGCAGTGAAGCGCTCTTCTTCTCCTACGAGCAGTACTTC. It encodes CASSEALFFSYEQYF.

The chain is built from TRBV6-7 and TRBJ1-1; D is possibly TRBD1 (5 bases). TRBV6-7 is labeled an ORF, and its function is uncertain. V gave up 8 bases and J gave up 1 base, with 11 bases separating them. The CDR3 length is 13 residues. The CDR3 sequence is CASAPTANTEAFF. The DNA for the CDR3 is TGTGCCAGCGCCCCGACAGCGAACACTGAAGCTTTCTTT.